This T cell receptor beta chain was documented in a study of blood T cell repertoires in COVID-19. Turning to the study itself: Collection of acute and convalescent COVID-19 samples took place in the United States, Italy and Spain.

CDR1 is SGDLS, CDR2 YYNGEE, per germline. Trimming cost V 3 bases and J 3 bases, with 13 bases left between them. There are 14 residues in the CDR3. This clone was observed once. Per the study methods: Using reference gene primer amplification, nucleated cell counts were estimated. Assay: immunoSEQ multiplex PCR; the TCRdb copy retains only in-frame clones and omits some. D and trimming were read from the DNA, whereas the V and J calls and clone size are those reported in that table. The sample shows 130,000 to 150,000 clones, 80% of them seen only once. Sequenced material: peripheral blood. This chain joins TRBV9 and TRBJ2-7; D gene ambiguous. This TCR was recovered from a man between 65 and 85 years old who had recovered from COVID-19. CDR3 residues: CASSAGVVGYEQYF. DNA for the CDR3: TGTGCCAGCAGCGCGGGTGTCGTTGGCTACGAGCAGTACTTC.